This TCR beta chain was obtained from a study of CD4 T cells in relation to SARS-CoV-2 and coronaviruses. In the study overall: Negative control cultures got HIV-1 Nef peptides or no peptide. The HLA restriction of the shared crossreactive spike epitopes was mapped. Regarding the study as a whole: Crossreactive clones expanded significantly less to SARS-CoV-2 than monoreactive clones.

This CDR3 is 16 amino acids long. From germline, CDR1 is SQVTM and CDR2 ANQGSEA. Unexposed donor CD4+ T cells date from about 2011-2018, before the COVID-19 pandemic. After roughly ten days of culture, CD4+ T cells were isolated. Clones were sequenced by immunoSEQ multiplex PCR, and TCRdb holds only the in-frame ones, with some missing. The sample has under 25,000 clones, approximately 80% seen once. On this clone itself: Its antigen is not identified. Germline is not matched at one junction end, which may reflect a read error.

The chain links TRBV29-1 to TRBJ2-3; weak D call: TRBD2 (5 bases). The sequence came from a human donor in good health. Sequencing input: CD4+ T cells from PBMCs, cultured in vitro. The CDR3, as DNA: TGCAGCGTGGAAGACGGGGTGCGGATAGACACAGATACGCAGTATTTT. As protein: CSVEDGVRIDTDTQYF.